A single sample is the source of the 24 T cell receptor beta chains below, sequenced in a study of blood T cell repertoires in COVID-19 (dated by TCRdb to 2020 to 2022). Library preparation employed the immunoSEQ multiplex PCR assay. Entries here come from immuneACCESS through TCRdb and include only in-frame sequences with V and J called. Some clones fail to appear in such tables; in the studies checked, an unresolved V gene covers under half of the shortfall, and the cause of the remainder is unknown. This sample is represented by tens of thousands of clones; approximately 83% of them were singletons. The leading ten clones occupy roughly 4.7% of the sample. The sample taken for sequencing was peripheral blood. These receptors originate from a woman between 55 and 75 years old with acute or convalescent COVID-19.

The rearrangement joins TRBV5-1 to TRBJ2-1, with D perhaps matching TRBD1 (7 bases). Germline assignment: CDR1 SGHRS and CDR2 YFSETQ. This CDR3 has 13 amino acids. Trimming removed 4 bases at V and 5 bases at J, with 10 bases between. CDR3 residues: CASSAGQNNEQFF. The CDR3 DNA is TGCGCCAGCAGCGCGGGACAGAACAATGAGCAGTTCTTC.

V usage is TRBV19 and J usage is TRBJ2-2; D remains unclear. Looked up from germline, CDR1 is LNHDA and CDR2 is SQIVND (reference sequence). V lost 5 bases and J lost 4, with 8 bases in between. CDR3 length: 13 residues. This chain's CDR3 is CASSLTVTGELFF. Written as DNA, the CDR3 is TGTGCCAGTAGTCTTACAGTCACCGGGGAGCTGTTTTTT.

The chain couples TRBV30 to TRBJ2-7; TRBD2 agrees at 10 bases. The CDR3 is 13 residues long. Per germline, CDR1 GTSNPN and CDR2 SVGIG (reference sequence). The J segment lost 1 base and the V segment lost 7 bases, leaving 4 bases of the junction unmatched. The CDR3 region has the DNA TGTGCCTCAACACTAGCGGGATCCTACGAGCAGTACTTC. It is translated as CASTLAGSYEQYF. Looking up the rest from reference TRBV30 and TRBJ2-7 gives the full variable domain: SQTIHQWPATLVQPVGSPLSLECTVEGTSNPNLYWYRQAAGRGLQLLFYSVGIGQISSEVPQNLSASRPQDRQFILSSKKLLLSDSGFYLCASTLAGSYEQYFGPGTRLTVT.

As regards this clone: Other DNA sequences in this sample translate to the same CDR3. This chain uses TRBV7-9 with TRBJ2-1; 7 nucleotides align to TRBD1. Per the germline V gene, CDR1 is SEHNR and CDR2 is FQNEAQ (reference sequence). This CDR3 comprises 14 residues. The V and J ends lost 4 bases and 3 bases, in that order; junction bases with no gene match: 3. The CDR3: CASSSDRDYNEQFF. CDR3 nucleotide sequence: TGTGCCAGCAGCTCCGACAGGGACTACAATGAGCAGTTCTTC.

The chain links TRBV10-1 to TRBJ1-2; 7 bases align to TRBD1. The V gene's germline CDR1 is WNHNN and CDR2 SYGVQD (reference sequence). After removal of 0 bases from V and 3 bases from J, the junction contained 4 bases not matched to a gene. The CDR3 totals 15 residues. CDR3 bases: TGCGCCAGCAGTGAGTCACGGGACAGCTACTATGGCTACACCTTC. This sequence encodes CASSESRDSYYGYTF.

Only a few counts were recorded for this clone. V is TRBV4-1 and J is TRBJ2-7; 11 bases map to TRBD1. Germline CDR1 is MGHRA and CDR2 is YSYEKL. Trimming at V came to 1 base and at J to 2 bases, leaving 13 bases not matched to a gene. The CDR3 spans 19 residues. The CDR3 DNA reads TGCGCCAGCAGCCAAGGGACAGGGGGCACCGGCCGGATTGCCTACGAGCAGTACTTC. Translating gives CASSQGTGGTGRIAYEQYF.

The chain couples TRBV2 to TRBJ1-1; possible D gene TRBD1, 6 bases. In germline, CDR1 is SNHLY, CDR2 FYNNEI. This CDR3 contains 13 residues. The V end lost 9 bases, the J end lost 0 bases, and 11 bases lay between the germline ends. The DNA of the CDR3 is TGTGCCAGTCGGACAGCCATGAACACTGAAGCTTTCTTT. Protein: CASRTAMNTEAFF.

The rearrangement links TRBV9 to TRBJ2-1; 9 positions agree with TRBD1. CDR1 is SGDLS, CDR2 YYNGEE, per germline. The CDR3 runs 15 residues. J gave up 7 bases and V 3 bases, and 8 bases lay outside the gene matches. CDR3 region: CASSGTGGGGNEQFF. The CDR3 bases are TGTGCCAGCAGCGGCACAGGGGGCGGGGGTAATGAGCAGTTCTTC.

This rearrangement joins TRBV10-3 to TRBJ1-6; possible D gene TRBD1, 5 bases. Germline V gene lookup returns CDR1 ENHRY and CDR2 SYGVKD. The CDR3 spans 15 residues. Deletions cut 5 bases from V and 2 bases from J, with 10 bases between. The CDR3 is CAISPQDPYNSPLHF. The CDR3 coding sequence is TGTGCCATCAGTCCACAGGACCCCTATAATTCACCCCTCCACTTT.

This clone appeared a single time. The gene calls are TRBV5-1 and TRBJ2-7, with a possible D match to TRBD1 (6 bases). The CDR3 is made up of 16 amino acids. The V gene lost 0 bases and the J gene lost 0 bases, with 13 bases spanning the gap. Germline V lookup: CDR1 SGHRS, CDR2 YFSETQ. CDR3 nucleotides: TGCGCCAGCAGCTTGGAGTCGGGGACATCCTCCTACGAGCAGTACTTC. This codes for CASSLESGTSSYEQYF.

V is TRBV3-1 (or the pseudogene TRBV3-2) and J is TRBJ2-1; 7 bases agree with TRBD2. The CDR3 length is 13 residues. Germline V gene sequence: CDR1 LGHDT, CDR2 YNNKEL (reference sequence). V lost 1 base and J lost 13; bases outside the gene matches: 7. The CDR3 nucleotides are TGTGCCAGCAGCCAAGGGCCCCGGGAGGTACAGTTCTTC. Amino acid sequence: CASSQGPREVQFF.

The gene calls are TRBV11-3 and TRBJ1-3; 8 bases are shared with TRBD1. The V gene's germline CDR1 is SGHNT and CDR2 YENEEA. The V and J ends lost 5 bases and 0 bases, in that order; junction bases with no gene match: 9. The CDR3 runs to 17 residues. CDR3 in amino acids: CASSPGTGLLSGNTIYF. As DNA, the CDR3 is TGTGCCAGCAGCCCCGGGACAGGCTTACTCTCTGGAAACACCATATATTTT.

This clone has just a few counts. The chain joins TRBV5-1 to TRBJ2-1; 8 bases are shared with TRBD1. Germline V gene sequence: CDR1 SGHRS, CDR2 YFSETQ. V dropped 0 bases and J dropped 7; count of bases not matched to a gene: 6. CDR3 length: 15 residues. The CDR3 nucleotides read TGCGCCAGCAGCTTGGACGGACAGGGAGTGAATGAGCAGTTCTTC. It translates to CASSLDGQGVNEQFF.

DNA of the CDR3: TGTGCCAGTAGTCTACAGGAAACTTATGGCTACACCTTC. Translating gives CASSLQETYGYTF. This chain connects TRBV19 to TRBJ1-2, with TRBD1 as a possible D gene (5 bases). The V gene's germline CDR1 is LNHDA and CDR2 SQIVND (reference sequence). The CDR3 runs 13 residues. Trimming cost V 5 bases and J 5 bases, with 12 bases left between them.

CDR3 in DNA: TGTGCCAGCAGGCCGACAGAGGATAGCAATCAGCCCCAGCATTTT. Its translation: CASRPTEDSNQPQHF. The V gene is TRBV2, the J gene TRBJ1-5; weak D call: TRBD1 (5 bases). Germline values: CDR1 SNHLY, CDR2 FYNNEI. Trimming removed 6 bases at V and 0 bases at J, with 12 bases between. The CDR3 spans 15 residues.

The CDR3 protein is CASSQGGGAETQYF. The CDR3 DNA is TGCGCCAGCAGTCAGGGAGGGGGAGCAGAGACCCAGTACTTC. The rearrangement links TRBV5-1 to TRBJ2-5; D might be TRBD2 (7 bases). Per germline, CDR1 SGHRS and CDR2 YFSETQ. V lost 5 bases, J lost 4 bases, and 15 bases lay in between. The CDR3 is 14 residues long.

The chain has TRBV6-4 and TRBJ2-3; 9 positions agree with TRBD1. J was trimmed by 0 bases and V by 4 bases; bases with no gene match: 2. Germline CDR1 is MRHNA and CDR2 is SNTAGT. CDR3 length: 15 residues. In DNA, the CDR3 is TGTGCCAGCAGTGTTACAGGGGGCAGCACAGATACGCAGTATTTT. Protein: CASSVTGGSTDTQYF.

This clone was counted a few times. This rearrangement joins TRBV7-3 to TRBJ1-1; 9 nucleotides align to TRBD1. Unmatched junction bases numbered 6, after V lost 3 bases and J lost 4 bases. The CDR3 is made up of 15 amino acids. In germline, CDR1 is SGHTA, CDR2 FQGTGA. The CDR3 bases are TGTGCCAGCAGCTTGAGGCCGGGACAGGGCACTGAAGCTTTCTTT. This encodes CASSLRPGQGTEAFF.

V and J are TRBV7-3 and TRBJ2-1, with 8 bases lining up with TRBD2. The germline CDR1 and CDR2 sequences are SGHTA and FQGTGA. V was clipped by 5 bases and J by 6 bases; unmatched bases: 6. The CDR3 totals 14 residues. The CDR3 DNA reads as TGTGCCAGCAGCCCCGGACTAGCCCTCAATGAGCAGTTCTTC. It translates to CASSPGLALNEQFF.

V usage is TRBV5-1 and J usage is TRBJ1-1; perhaps TRBD1 as D (5 bases). The germline V gene encodes CDR1 SGHRS and CDR2 YFSETQ. This CDR3 contains 15 residues. Trimming stripped 4 bases from V and 0 bases from J, with 13 bases between. This CDR3 is CASSIGHGLNTEAFF. The CDR3 region has the DNA TGCGCCAGCAGCATTGGACACGGGCTGAACACTGAAGCTTTCTTT. The variable domain in full, completed from reference TRBV5-1 and TRBJ1-1, reads KAGVTQTPRYLIKTRGQQVTLSCSPISGHRSVSWYQQTPGQGLQFLFEYFSETQRNKGNFPGRFSGRQFSNSRSEMNVSTLELGDSALYLCASSIGHGLNTEAFFGQGTRLTVV.

The rearrangement uses TRBV29-1 and TRBJ1-2, with 11 bases matching TRBD1. This CDR3 has 12 amino acids. Germline loops: CDR1 SQVTM, CDR2 ANQGSEA. The V gene end was trimmed by 6 bases and the J gene end by 8 bases; junction bases not matched to a gene: 5. CDR3 residues: CSVRTGGLGYTF. CDR3 bases: TGCAGCGTGAGGACAGGGGGCTTGGGCTACACCTTC.

The V gene is TRBV27, the J gene TRBJ1-2; D is uncertain. The V end lost 7 bases, the J end lost 0 bases, and 9 bases lay between the germline ends. Germline CDR1 reads MNHEY; CDR2 reads SMNVEV (reference sequence). The CDR3 runs 13 residues. The CDR3 region is CASNLAANYGYTF. CDR3 DNA sequence: TGTGCCAGCAATTTGGCGGCTAACTATGGCTACACCTTC.

The DNA for the CDR3 is TGTGCCAGTAGTAGGGGCGAATTTAGCTCTGGAAACACCATATATTTT. It translates to CASSRGEFSSGNTIYF. This chain uses TRBV19 with TRBJ1-3, with a possible D match to TRBD1 (5 bases). The V end was cut by 4 bases, the J end by 0 bases, with 13 bases between. The CDR3 has 16 amino acids. Germline values: CDR1 LNHDA, CDR2 SQIVND (reference sequence).

The chain is built from TRBV19 and TRBJ1-1, with unresolved D. The CDR3 totals 13 residues. Germline V gives CDR1 LNHDA, CDR2 SQIVND (reference sequence). Trimming removed 4 bases at V and 8 bases at J, with 14 bases between. CDR3 sequence reads: CASSKSVTEEAFF. The CDR3 region has the DNA TGTGCCAGTAGTAAGTCGGTGACTGAGGAAGCTTTCTTT.